These 4 T cell receptor beta chains were sequenced from one sample in a study of cytomegalovirus exposure and HLA in healthy donors listed by TCRdb under 2017. Receptor libraries were prepared by the immunoSEQ multiplex PCR assay. TCRdb carries this immuneACCESS record with in-frame sequences only. Its versions omit some clonotypes, under half of them owing to an unresolved V gene in the studies checked, with the rest unexplained. The sample has roughly 65,000 clones on record, about 94% of them singletons. The top ten constitute nearly 4.5% of the sample. Sequencing used PBMCs. These receptors all come from a man younger than 35 in good health and CMV-seropositive.

V usage is TRBV6-4 and J usage is TRBJ2-1; 14 bases agree with TRBD2. V gave up 3 bases and J gave up 7 bases; unmatched junction bases: 5. Germline V gene data show CDR1 as MRHNA and CDR2 as SNTAGT. There are 16 residues in the CDR3. The CDR3 DNA is TGTGCCAGCAGTGAAGTAGGGACTAGCGGGAGTAATGAGCAGTTCTTC. This gives the protein CASSEVGTSGSNEQFF.

The CDR3 DNA is TGTGCCAGCAGTGAAACTCCTGACAGGGCGGCTGAAGCTTTCTTT. Protein: CASSETPDRAAEAFF. This chain connects TRBV6-1 to TRBJ1-1, with 7 bases fitting TRBD1. The CDR3 has 15 amino acids. After removal of 2 bases from V and 6 bases from J, the junction contained 9 bases not matched to a gene. Germline loops: CDR1 MNHNS, CDR2 SASEGT.

J is TRBJ1-1 and V is TRBV28; TRBD1 is a possible D gene (6 bases). In germline, CDR1 is MDHEN, CDR2 SYDVKM. Deletions cut 5 bases from V and 1 base from J, with 8 bases between. The CDR3 runs to 13 residues. The CDR3 DNA reads as TGTGCCAGCAGTAAACAGGGGAACACTGAAGCTTTCTTT. Its translation: CASSKQGNTEAFF.

The rearrangement links TRBV4-3 to TRBJ1-3; a weak D match, TRBD1 (6 bases). In germline, CDR1 is LGHNA, CDR2 YSLEER. V lost 3 bases and J lost 1, with 19 bases in between. This CDR3 contains 18 residues. For the CDR3, the DNA is TGCGCCAGCAGCCATAATTTCGTAGGGGGACCGTCTGGAAACACCATATATTTT. This sequence encodes CASSHNFVGGPSGNTIYF.